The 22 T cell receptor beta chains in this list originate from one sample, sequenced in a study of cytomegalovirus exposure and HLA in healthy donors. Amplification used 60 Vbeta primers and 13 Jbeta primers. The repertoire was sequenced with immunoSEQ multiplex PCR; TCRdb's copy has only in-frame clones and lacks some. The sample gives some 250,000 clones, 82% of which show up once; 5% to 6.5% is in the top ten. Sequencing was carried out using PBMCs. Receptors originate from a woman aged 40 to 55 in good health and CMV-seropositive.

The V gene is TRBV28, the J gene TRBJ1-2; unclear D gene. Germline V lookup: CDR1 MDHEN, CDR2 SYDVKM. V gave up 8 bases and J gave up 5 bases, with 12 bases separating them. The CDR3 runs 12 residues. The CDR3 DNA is TGTGCCAGCTACGGGAGCCTGTATGGCTACACCTTC. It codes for CASYGSLYGYTF.

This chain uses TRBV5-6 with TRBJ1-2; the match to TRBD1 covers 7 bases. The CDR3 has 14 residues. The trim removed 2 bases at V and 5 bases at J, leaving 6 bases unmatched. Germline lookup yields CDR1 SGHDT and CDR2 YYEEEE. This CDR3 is CASSLQGPLYGYTF. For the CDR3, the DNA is TGTGCCAGCAGCTTACAGGGGCCGCTATATGGCTACACCTTC.

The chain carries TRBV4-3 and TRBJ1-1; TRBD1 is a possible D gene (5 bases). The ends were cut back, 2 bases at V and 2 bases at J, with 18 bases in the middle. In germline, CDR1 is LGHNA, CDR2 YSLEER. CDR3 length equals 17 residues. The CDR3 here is CASSQSSGGGSNTEAFF. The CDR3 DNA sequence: TGCGCCAGCAGCCAATCCTCGGGGGGAGGGTCTAACACTGAAGCTTTCTTT.

The CDR3 region is CASSPGGPTHEQYF. The CDR3 DNA reads TGTGCCAGCAGCCCGGGGGGGCCTACCCACGAGCAGTACTTC. The chain links TRBV5-6 to TRBJ2-7, with 8 bases matching TRBD2. The CDR3 is made up of 14 amino acids. With 4 bases clipped from V and 5 bases from J, the junction kept 8 bases outside the gene matches. Germline assignment: CDR1 SGHDT and CDR2 YYEEEE.

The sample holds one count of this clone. The DNA of the CDR3 is TGCAGCGTTCGGGACAGAGTCAACTCCTATTCCTACAATGAGCAGTTCTTC. Its translation: CSVRDRVNSYSYNEQFF. The genes are TRBV29-1 and TRBJ2-1, with 7 bases aligning to TRBD1. This CDR3 contains 17 residues. The V gene end was trimmed by 5 bases and the J gene end by 1 base; junction bases not matched to a gene: 14. The germline V gene encodes CDR1 SQVTM and CDR2 ANQGSEA.

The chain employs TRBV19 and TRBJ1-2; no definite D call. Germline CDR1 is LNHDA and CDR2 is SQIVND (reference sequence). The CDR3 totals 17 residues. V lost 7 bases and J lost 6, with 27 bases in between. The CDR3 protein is CASTRSGKTARLDGYTF. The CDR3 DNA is TGTGCCAGTACCCGGTCGGGGAAAACCGCCCGGCTCGATGGCTACACCTTC.

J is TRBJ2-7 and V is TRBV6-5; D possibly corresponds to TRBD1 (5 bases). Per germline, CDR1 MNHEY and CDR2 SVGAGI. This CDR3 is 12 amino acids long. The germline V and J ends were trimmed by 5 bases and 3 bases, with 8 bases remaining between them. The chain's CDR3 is CASSRGVYEQYF. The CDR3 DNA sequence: TGTGCCAGCAGTAGGGGTGTCTACGAGCAGTACTTC.

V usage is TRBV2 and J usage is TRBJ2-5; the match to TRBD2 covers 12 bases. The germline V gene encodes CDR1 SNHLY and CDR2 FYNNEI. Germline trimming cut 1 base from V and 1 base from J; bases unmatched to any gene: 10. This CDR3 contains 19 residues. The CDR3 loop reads CASSEETAGLAGFQETQYF. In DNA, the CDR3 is TGTGCCAGCAGTGAAGAGACAGCTGGACTAGCGGGGTTCCAAGAGACCCAGTACTTC.

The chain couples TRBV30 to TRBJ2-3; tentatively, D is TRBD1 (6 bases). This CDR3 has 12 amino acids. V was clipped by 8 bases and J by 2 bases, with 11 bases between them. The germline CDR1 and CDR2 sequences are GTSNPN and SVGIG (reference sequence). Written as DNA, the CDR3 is TGTGCCCGCAAGGGGGTCACAGATACGCAGTATTTT. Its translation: CARKGVTDTQYF.

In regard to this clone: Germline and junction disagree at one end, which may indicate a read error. CDR3: CASSLRPAGANVLTF. The DNA of the CDR3 is TGTGCCAGCAGCTTACGGCCGGCTGGGGCCAACGTCCTGACTTTT. This chain connects TRBV7-6 to TRBJ2-6, with D perhaps matching TRBD1 (5 bases). Germline values: CDR1 SGHVS, CDR2 FNYEAQ. This CDR3 contains 15 residues.

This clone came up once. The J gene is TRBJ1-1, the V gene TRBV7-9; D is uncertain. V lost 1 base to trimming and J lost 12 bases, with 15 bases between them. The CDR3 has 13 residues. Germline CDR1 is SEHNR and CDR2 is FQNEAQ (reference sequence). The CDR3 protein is CASSLDISEYPFF. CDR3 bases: TGTGCCAGCAGCTTAGACATAAGTGAATATCCTTTCTTT.

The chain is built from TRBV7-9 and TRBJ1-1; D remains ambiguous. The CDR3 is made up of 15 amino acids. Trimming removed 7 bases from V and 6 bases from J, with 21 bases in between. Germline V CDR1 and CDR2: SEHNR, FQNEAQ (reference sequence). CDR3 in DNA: TGTGCCAGCACCCCGCGAATTCCGCAAAGCCCTGAAGCTTTCTTT. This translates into CASTPRIPQSPEAFF.

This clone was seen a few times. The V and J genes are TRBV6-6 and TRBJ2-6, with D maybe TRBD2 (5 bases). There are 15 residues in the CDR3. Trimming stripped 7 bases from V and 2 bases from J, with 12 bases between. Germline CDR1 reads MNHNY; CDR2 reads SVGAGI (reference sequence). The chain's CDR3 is CASTPPGAGANVLTF. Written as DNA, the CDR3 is TGTGCCAGCACTCCCCCCGGGGCTGGGGCCAACGTCCTGACTTTC.

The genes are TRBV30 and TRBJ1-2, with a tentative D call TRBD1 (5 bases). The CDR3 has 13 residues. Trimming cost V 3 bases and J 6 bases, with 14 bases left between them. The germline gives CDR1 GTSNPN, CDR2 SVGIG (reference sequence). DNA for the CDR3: TGTGCCTGGAGCCTTGGGGGGGACGATGGCTACACCTTC. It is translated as CAWSLGGDDGYTF.

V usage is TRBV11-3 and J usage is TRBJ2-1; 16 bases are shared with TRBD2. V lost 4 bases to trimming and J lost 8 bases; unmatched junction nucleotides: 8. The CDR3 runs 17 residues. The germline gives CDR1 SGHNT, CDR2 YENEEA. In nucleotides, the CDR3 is TGTGCCAGCAGCTCCGGGACTAGCGGGGGGGGATTCTATGAGCAGTTCTTC. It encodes CASSSGTSGGGFYEQFF.

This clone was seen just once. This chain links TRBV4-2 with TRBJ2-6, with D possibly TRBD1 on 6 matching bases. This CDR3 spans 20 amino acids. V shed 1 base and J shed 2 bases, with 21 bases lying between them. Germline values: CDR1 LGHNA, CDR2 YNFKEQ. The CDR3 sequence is CASSQVLGIRGAPGANVLTF. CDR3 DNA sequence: TGTGCCAGCAGCCAAGTCTTAGGAATCAGGGGTGCCCCTGGGGCCAACGTCCTGACTTTC.

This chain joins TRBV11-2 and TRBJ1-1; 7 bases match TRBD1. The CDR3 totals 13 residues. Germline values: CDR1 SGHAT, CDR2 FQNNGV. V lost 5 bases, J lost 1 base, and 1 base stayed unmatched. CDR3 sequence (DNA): TGTGCCAGCAGCCGACAGGGGAACACTGAAGCTTTCTTT. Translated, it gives CASSRQGNTEAFF.

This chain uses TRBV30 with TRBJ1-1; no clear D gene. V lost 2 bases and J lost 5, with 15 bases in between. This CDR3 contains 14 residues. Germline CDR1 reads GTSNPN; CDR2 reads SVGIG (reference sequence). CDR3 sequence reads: CAWSPVSEETEAFF. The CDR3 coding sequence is TGTGCCTGGAGTCCTGTCTCGGAGGAAACTGAAGCTTTCTTT.

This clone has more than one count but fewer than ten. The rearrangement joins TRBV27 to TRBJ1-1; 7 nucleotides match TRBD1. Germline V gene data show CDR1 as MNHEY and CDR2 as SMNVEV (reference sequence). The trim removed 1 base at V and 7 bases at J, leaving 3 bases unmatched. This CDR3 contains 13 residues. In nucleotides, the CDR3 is TGTGCCAGCAGTTTATTCCGGGACAGTGAAGCTTTCTTT. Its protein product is CASSLFRDSEAFF.

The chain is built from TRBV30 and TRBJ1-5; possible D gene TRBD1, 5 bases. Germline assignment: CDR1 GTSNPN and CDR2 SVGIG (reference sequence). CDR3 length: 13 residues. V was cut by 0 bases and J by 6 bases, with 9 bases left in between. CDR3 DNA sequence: TGTGCCTGGAGTGTGTCAGGGTCTCAGCCCCAGCATTTT. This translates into CAWSVSGSQPQHF.

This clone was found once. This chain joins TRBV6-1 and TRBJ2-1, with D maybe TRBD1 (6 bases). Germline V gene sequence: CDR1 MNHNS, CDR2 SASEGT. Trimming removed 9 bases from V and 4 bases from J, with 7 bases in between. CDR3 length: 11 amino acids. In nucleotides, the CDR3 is TGTGCCAGTCAGGGGTACAATGAGCAGTTCTTC. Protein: CASQGYNEQFF.

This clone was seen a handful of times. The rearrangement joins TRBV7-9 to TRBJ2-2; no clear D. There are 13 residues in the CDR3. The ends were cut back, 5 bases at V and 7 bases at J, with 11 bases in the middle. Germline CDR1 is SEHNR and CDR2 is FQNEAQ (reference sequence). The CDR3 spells CASSTASSGELFF. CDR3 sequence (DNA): TGTGCCAGCAGCACGGCTAGTAGCGGGGAGCTGTTTTTT.